This passage covers 8 T cell receptor beta chains from one sample sequenced in a study of blood T cell repertoires in COVID-19. Produced via immunoSEQ multiplex PCR; TCRdb's table is partial and in-frame only. The sample lists hundreds of thousands of clones; approximately 92% were seen once. What was sequenced was peripheral blood. These receptors were obtained from a young man with COVID-19, enrolled during active disease.

This clone was picked up a small number of times. This CDR3 is CASSGTGGINSPLHF. CDR3 DNA: TGTGCCAGCAGCGGGACAGGGGGCATCAATTCACCCCTCCACTTT. The chain combines TRBV7-6 with TRBJ1-6; 12 bases match TRBD1. Unmatched junction bases numbered 3, after V lost 5 bases and J lost 7 bases. CDR1 is SGHVS and CDR2 is FNYEAQ in the germline V gene. CDR3 length: 15 amino acids.

The CDR3 DNA sequence: TGTGCCAGCAGCTTTCGGGGGGGTCAAGAGACCCAGTACTTC. Translation: CASSFRGGQETQYF. The chain is built from TRBV5-4 and TRBJ2-5; TRBD2 matches 8 bases. The V gene end was trimmed by 2 bases and the J gene end by 2 bases; junction bases not matched to a gene: 2. This CDR3 is built from 14 residues. From germline, CDR1 is SGHNT and CDR2 YYREEE (reference sequence).

The gene calls are TRBV11-2 and TRBJ2-5; D may be TRBD1 (6 bases). CDR1 and CDR2 (germline): SGHAT, FQNNGV. The CDR3 length is 14 residues. V dropped 1 base and J dropped 5 bases, with 11 bases sitting between them. CDR3 DNA: TGTGCCAGCAGCTTAGGGGGGCCCAGGGAGACCCAGTACTTC. Amino acids: CASSLGGPRETQYF.

The rearrangement joins TRBV6-5 to TRBJ2-2, with D tentatively TRBD1 (6 bases). With 10 bases removed from V and 0 bases from J, the gap between germline ends came to 9 bases. The CDR3 length is 13 residues. In germline, CDR1 is MNHEY, CDR2 SVGAGI. CDR3 DNA sequence: TGTGCCAACAAGGGGGCGAACACCGGGGAGCTGTTTTTT. Amino acid sequence: CANKGANTGELFF.

This clone was found once. The chain joins TRBV27 to TRBJ1-5, with 7 bases matching TRBD1. The CDR3 runs to 13 residues. The V segment lost 7 bases and the J segment 3 bases; nucleotides outside the gene matches: 3. Germline-derived CDR1 and CDR2 are MNHEY and SMNVEV (reference sequence). The CDR3 loop reads CASTTGINQPQHF. The CDR3 bases are TGTGCCAGCACGACAGGGATCAATCAGCCCCAGCATTTT.

The chain joins TRBV30 to TRBJ1-2, with TRBD1 as a possible D gene (5 bases). Per the germline V gene, CDR1 is GTSNPN and CDR2 is SVGIG (reference sequence). The V and J ends lost 0 bases and 6 bases respectively, with 17 bases between them. This CDR3 region has 15 residues. CDR3 residues: CAWSVGSFGGDGYTF. Here the CDR3 DNA reads TGTGCCTGGAGTGTAGGAAGTTTCGGAGGGGATGGCTACACCTTC.

The rearrangement links TRBV10-2 to TRBJ1-1; no definite D call. Trimming cost V 8 bases and J 3 bases, with 10 bases left between them. CDR1 is WSHSY, CDR2 SAAADI, per germline. The CDR3 runs 12 residues. The chain's CDR3 is CASREPYTEAFF. In DNA form, the CDR3 reads TGCGCCAGCCGGGAGCCCTACACTGAAGCTTTCTTT.

The V gene is TRBV19, the J gene TRBJ2-6; D perhaps matches TRBD2 (7 bases). Trimming removed 2 bases from V and 0 bases from J, with 11 bases in between. This CDR3 comprises 17 residues. Per germline, CDR1 LNHDA and CDR2 SQIVND (reference sequence). The chain's CDR3 is CASSIWGGVSGANVLTF. In nucleotides, the CDR3 is TGTGCCAGTAGTATATGGGGGGGCGTCTCTGGGGCCAACGTCCTGACTTTC.